One and the same sample provided the 7 T cell receptor beta chains below, sequenced in a study of shared clonotypes between healthy human individuals. Here immunoSEQ multiplex PCR was the method, and the copy in TCRdb shows in-frame clones only, minus some. Here the sample spans a few hundred thousand clones, around 78% being singletons. The sequencing sample was made of PBMCs. These receptors were taken from a woman aged 40 to 49 in good health. Some clones in this sample may be carry-over from other donors' samples.

In this sample, this clone turned up a few times. The rearrangement links TRBV30 to TRBJ1-2; 7 bases map to TRBD1. The CDR3 totals 13 residues. The germline CDR1 and CDR2 sequences are GTSNPN and SVGIG (reference sequence). The J segment lost 8 bases and the V segment lost 0 bases, leaving 6 bases of the junction unmatched. The CDR3 bases are TGTGCCTGGAGTGTAGGGGACAGAAGGGGCTACACCTTC. It codes for CAWSVGDRRGYTF.

V gene TRBV9 combines with J gene TRBJ1-4, with D unclear. The CDR3 totals 13 residues. V lost 4 bases and J 4 bases, leaving 8 bases between the germline ends. Germline V CDR1 and CDR2: SGDLS, YYNGEE. As DNA, the CDR3 is TGTGCCAGCAGCCCCGGGGTTAATGAAAAACTGTTTTTT. It translates to CASSPGVNEKLFF.

The chain has TRBV7-6 and TRBJ2-7; 7 bases agree with TRBD2. This CDR3 comprises 21 residues. Germline CDR1 is SGHVS and CDR2 is FNYEAQ. Germline trimming cut 1 base from V and 3 bases from J; bases unmatched to any gene: 24. The CDR3, as DNA: TGTGCCAGCAGCTTAGGGCGGGCGGGGCGTAAGATGGGAGGGACCTTCTACGAGCAGTACTTC. It specifies CASSLGRAGRKMGGTFYEQYF.

This clone was detected ten times or more. This sequence joins TRBV6-5 and TRBJ2-7; tentative D call: TRBD1 (6 bases). With 6 bases removed from V and 5 bases from J, the gap between germline ends came to 14 bases. This CDR3 spans 13 amino acids. Germline CDR1 is MNHEY and CDR2 is SVGAGI. The CDR3 bases are TGTGCCAGCAGGCAGGCAGGGGTCCACGAGCAGTACTTC. Protein sequence: CASRQAGVHEQYF.

The count of this clone is one. V gene TRBV4-1 combines with J gene TRBJ2-7, with D unclear. The CDR3 runs 14 residues. Germline-derived CDR1 and CDR2 are MGHRA and YSYEKL. Trimming removed 2 bases from V and 2 bases from J, with 10 bases in between. The CDR3 coding sequence is TGCGCCAGCAGCCAAACACTGCGCACCTACGAGCAGTACTTC. It is translated as CASSQTLRTYEQYF.

This chain connects TRBV4-1 to TRBJ2-7; 7 bases fit TRBD2. Germline V CDR1 and CDR2: MGHRA, YSYEKL. The CDR3 is made up of 15 amino acids. V gave up 3 bases and J gave up 3 bases; unmatched junction bases: 8. The CDR3 is CASSQQGLPNYEQYF. The CDR3 region has the DNA TGCGCCAGCAGCCAGCAGGGACTACCAAACTACGAGCAGTACTTC.

This chain links TRBV6-5 with TRBJ1-3; D may be TRBD1 (5 bases). Per germline, CDR1 MNHEY and CDR2 SVGAGI. Trimming removed 5 bases from V and 7 bases from J, with 9 bases in between. The CDR3 sequence is 12 residues long. CDR3 region: CASSRDVNTIYF. The CDR3 coding sequence is TGTGCCAGCAGTAGGGACGTGAACACCATATATTTT.